This T cell receptor beta chain was retrieved from a study of T cells in Graves' hyperthyroidism and ophthalmopathy. V was pared by 5 bases and J by 3 bases, with 10 bases between. Germline V gene lookup returns CDR1 MDHEN and CDR2 SYDVKM. The CDR3 is 14 residues long. A few counts support this clonotype. On the basis of clinical symptoms, serum thyroxine and TRAb, thyroid ultrasound and orbital computed tomography, diagnoses were made. TCR beta CDR3 regions were amplified from RNA transcripts. An initial round of RT-PCR targeting the TCR CDR3 relied on the HTBI primer set. MiXCR, applied by TCRdb to the multiplex PCR reads, yields one record per CDR3 protein. This sample yields approximately 200,000 distinct CDR3 sequences, of which approximately 20% are seen a single time; roughly 44% belongs to the top ten.

The material sequenced was blood. The chain carries TRBV28 and TRBJ2-2; TRBD2 might be the D (5 bases). The receptor's source is a man aged 35 to 55 with Graves' hyperthyroidism. The CDR3 loop is CASSTGEYTGELFF. The CDR3 DNA follows: TGTGCCAGCAGTACCGGGGAGTACACCGGGGAGCTGTTTTTT.